The 19 T cell receptor beta chains listed next were all sequenced from one sample in a study of cytomegalovirus exposure and HLA in healthy donors. The PCR had 60 Vbeta and 13 Jbeta primers. Sequencing was performed with immunoSEQ multiplex PCR; in TCRdb, only in-frame clones are kept and a portion is missing. Of under 200,000 clones in the sample, approximately 80% were seen once. Sequencing was done on a sample of PBMCs. These receptor sequences come from a woman aged 40 to 50 in good health and CMV-seropositive.

This clone was recorded once. The chain recombines TRBV10-2 with TRBJ2-1; a possible D gene is TRBD2 (5 bases). Germline CDR1 is WSHSY and CDR2 is SAAADI. V lost 11 bases to trimming and J lost 2 bases, with 16 bases between them. This CDR3 spans 14 amino acids. DNA for the CDR3: TGCGCCTCACTCCTAGCAGCAACCTACAATGAGCAGTTCTTC. Amino acid sequence: CASLLAATYNEQFF.

The genes are TRBV14 and TRBJ1-3, with D hard to call. The germline V gene has CDR1 SGHDN and CDR2 FVKESK. V lost 11 bases to trimming and J lost 2 bases, with 13 bases between them. The CDR3 covers 13 residues. CDR3 in amino acids: CASRGLPGNTIYF. The CDR3 region has the DNA TGTGCCTCCCGAGGATTACCTGGAAACACCATATATTTT.

This clone was seen a few times. The chain has TRBV6-6 and TRBJ2-1, with 8 bases matching TRBD2. V trimming: 5 bases; J trimming: 7 bases; junction bases outside the gene matches: 4. This CDR3 is 13 amino acids long. Germline V gene lookup returns CDR1 MNHNY and CDR2 SVGAGI (reference sequence). The CDR3 sequence: CASSISGTNEQFF. CDR3 nucleotide sequence: TGTGCCAGCAGTATTAGCGGGACAAATGAGCAGTTCTTC.

This sequence joins TRBV9 and TRBJ2-1; possible D gene TRBD2, 6 bases. Trimming shortened V by 3 bases and J by 0 bases, and 10 bases separated the two germline ends. Germline lookup yields CDR1 SGDLS and CDR2 YYNGEE. The CDR3 consists of 15 residues. CDR3 residues: CASSAAGSSYNEQFF. The CDR3 DNA sequence: TGTGCCAGCAGCGCCGCGGGGAGCTCCTACAATGAGCAGTTCTTC.

Comment on this clone: Other DNA sequences within the sample encode an identical CDR3. The CDR3 here is CASSYSGQSYEQYF. The DNA for the CDR3 is TGTGCCAGCAGTTACTCCGGACAGTCCTACGAGCAGTACTTC. This chain links TRBV6-6 with TRBJ2-7, with TRBD1 as a possible D gene (6 bases). Germline V gene data show CDR1 as MNHNY and CDR2 as SVGAGI (reference sequence). V was pared by 0 bases and J by 1 base, with 7 bases between. The CDR3 contains 14 residues.

This clone was found a few times. The rearrangement joins TRBV2 to TRBJ1-5; possibly TRBD1 for D (6 bases). V lost 8 bases, J lost 3 bases, and 14 bases lay in between. CDR1 and CDR2 from the germline V gene are SNHLY and FYNNEI. This CDR3 comprises 14 residues. CDR3 amino acids: CASRSGGANQPQHF. CDR3 nucleotide sequence: TGTGCCAGCCGATCGGGGGGCGCCAATCAGCCCCAGCATTTT.

This chain links TRBV23-1 with TRBJ2-4; maybe TRBD1 (5 bases). TRBV23-1 is treated as an ORF (open reading frame) with a function not yet certain. The V end lost 0 bases, the J end lost 0 bases, and 9 bases lay between the germline ends. The CDR3 consists of 16 residues. CDR3 nucleotides: TGCGCCAGCAGTCAATCGAAGGGGTTAGCCAAAAACATTCAGTACTTC. Translation gives CASSQSKGLAKNIQYF.

V usage is TRBV15 and J usage is TRBJ1-1; D is possibly TRBD1 (5 bases). The CDR3 consists of 16 residues. Germline loops: CDR1 LNHNV, CDR2 YYDKDF (reference sequence). V lost 0 bases to trimming and J lost 1 base, with 12 bases between them. For the CDR3, the DNA is TGTGCCACCAGCAGAGATCCGGCAGGGCCGAACACTGAAGCTTTCTTT. It translates to CATSRDPAGPNTEAFF.

V gene TRBV6-6 combines with J gene TRBJ1-2, with TRBD1 as a possible D gene (5 bases). Germline V lookup: CDR1 MNHNY, CDR2 SVGAGI (reference sequence). The CDR3 has 14 amino acids. Trimming left V 4 bases short and J 4 bases short, with 13 bases between. The CDR3 protein is CASSSEGGAYGYTF. The CDR3 nucleotides read TGTGCCAGCAGTTCTGAGGGCGGGGCCTATGGCTACACCTTC.

The J gene is TRBJ1-5, the V gene TRBV19; possible D gene TRBD1, 5 bases. CDR3 length equals 16 residues. Looked up from germline, CDR1 is LNHDA and CDR2 is SQIVND (reference sequence). Trimming left V 1 base short and J 7 bases short, with 17 bases between. The CDR3 loop reads CASSIGGNQAGQPQHF. The CDR3 coding sequence is TGTGCCAGTAGTATAGGGGGCAATCAGGCAGGGCAGCCCCAGCATTTT.

The chain carries TRBV28 and TRBJ1-2; D might be TRBD1 (5 bases). The V end was cut by 11 bases, the J end by 5 bases, with 18 bases between. There are 13 residues in the CDR3. In germline, CDR1 is MDHEN, CDR2 SYDVKM. The CDR3 DNA is TGTGCCTCCCTGGAGGGGCTTTCTTATGGCTACACCTTC. Translation: CASLEGLSYGYTF.

This chain joins TRBV2 and TRBJ2-1; TRBD2 is a possible D gene (6 bases). CDR1 and CDR2 from the germline V gene are SNHLY and FYNNEI. CDR3 length equals 12 residues. Trimming took 4 bases from V and 9 from J, leaving 10 bases between them. The CDR3 sequence is CASSVERAEQFF. Written as DNA, the CDR3 is TGTGCCAGCAGTGTTGAGCGGGCTGAGCAGTTCTTC.

CDR3 protein: CASSPRTDFNYGYTF. The CDR3 coding sequence is TGTGCCAGCAGTCCCCGGACAGATTTTAACTATGGCTACACCTTC. V usage is TRBV6-1 and J usage is TRBJ1-2; a possible D gene is TRBD1 (6 bases). Germline CDR1 MNHNS, CDR2 SASEGT. The CDR3 is 15 residues long. Trimming cost V 5 bases and J 1 base, with 14 bases left between them.

This clone appeared a few times. The chain recombines TRBV5-4 with TRBJ1-1; no clear D gene. The CDR3 runs 14 residues. The V end was cut by 0 bases, the J end by 1 base, with 7 bases between. CDR1 and CDR2 (germline): SGHNT, YYREEE (reference sequence). In DNA, the CDR3 is TGTGCCAGCAGCTTGGGTCAGGCGAACACTGAAGCTTTCTTT. This translates into CASSLGQANTEAFF.

The CDR3 region has the DNA TGTGCCCGTCCCGGGGGGGCGATTGGCTACACCTTC. It translates to CARPGGAIGYTF. The V call is TRBV6-5, the J call TRBJ1-2, with D perhaps TRBD1 (6 bases). Between the trimmed V and J ends, which lost 11 bases and 7 bases, there was a span of 17 bases. The CDR3 spans 12 residues. Germline CDR1 reads MNHEY; CDR2 reads SVGAGI.

The V and J genes are TRBV5-1 and TRBJ1-2; 8 bases are a match to TRBD1. J was trimmed by 6 bases and V by 3 bases; bases with no gene match: 7. Per germline, CDR1 SGHRS and CDR2 YFSETQ. The CDR3 is made up of 14 amino acids. The CDR3 sequence is CASSSAGGGHGYTF. In nucleotides, the CDR3 is TGCGCCAGCAGCTCGGCAGGGGGCGGTCATGGCTACACCTTC.

The chain carries TRBV6-5 and TRBJ2-2; 7 bases line up with TRBD1. This CDR3 is built from 14 residues. Germline CDR1 MNHEY, CDR2 SVGAGI. V trimming: 5 bases; J trimming: 3 bases; junction bases outside the gene matches: 3. CDR3 sequence reads: CASSQTGDTGELFF. CDR3 DNA: TGTGCCAGCAGTCAAACAGGGGACACCGGGGAGCTGTTTTTT.

The CDR3 DNA follows: TGCGCCAGCAGCCAGGCCTCCAGCTCTGGAAACACCATATATTTT. Its translation: CASSQASSSGNTIYF. The chain combines TRBV4-1 with TRBJ1-3; D not certain. Germline V CDR1 and CDR2: MGHRA, YSYEKL. Trimming took 3 bases from V and 0 from J, leaving 9 bases between them. There are 15 residues in the CDR3.

This clone occurred a few times. The chain is built from TRBV5-4 and TRBJ1-4; a possible D gene is TRBD1 (6 bases). CDR3 length equals 15 residues. Between the trimmed V and J ends, which lost 5 bases and 8 bases, there was a span of 19 bases. Germline lookup yields CDR1 SGHNT and CDR2 YYREEE (reference sequence). The CDR3 sequence is CASSDRETGYEKLFF. CDR3 DNA: TGTGCCAGCAGTGACAGAGAGACAGGATACGAAAAACTGTTTTTT.